The 8 T cell receptor beta chains below all came from one sample that was sequenced in a study of shared clonotypes between healthy human individuals. The protocol was immunoSEQ multiplex PCR, while the TCRdb copy is restricted to in-frame clones and leaves out a portion. In the table there are approximately 620,000 clones, approximately 97% of which are singletons. Sequenced sample: naive CD4+ T cells sorted from blood. The subset is: CD45RA+ positively selected. The receptors were sampled from a woman aged 25-40 years in good health.

The chain joins TRBV29-1 to TRBJ2-7, with unresolved D. Germline V CDR1 and CDR2: SQVTM, ANQGSEA. The CDR3 loop spans 14 amino acids. V was pared by 4 bases and J by 6 bases, with 19 bases between. CDR3 amino acids: CSVVNIHPLAEQYF. The CDR3 DNA sequence: TGCAGCGTTGTCAACATCCACCCCTTGGCCGAGCAGTACTTC.

This sequence joins TRBV28 and TRBJ1-5; maybe TRBD1 (5 bases). CDR1 is MDHEN and CDR2 is SYDVKM in the germline V gene. CDR3 length: 15 amino acids. V lost 2 bases and J 6 bases, leaving 14 bases between the germline ends. CDR3 coding DNA: TGTGCCAGCAGTTTAGGGGCAGGCTCCGGTCAGCCCCAGCATTTT. Protein: CASSLGAGSGQPQHF.

This chain links TRBV20-1 with TRBJ2-3; D is uncertain. The CDR3 contains 11 residues. The V gene lost 0 bases and the J gene lost 6 bases, with 4 bases spanning the gap. The germline gives CDR1 DFQATT, CDR2 SNEGSKA (reference sequence). The CDR3 DNA sequence: TGCAGTGCTAGAGATATGGATACGCAGTATTTT. It encodes CSARDMDTQYF.

The chain has TRBV4-2 and TRBJ2-7; 8 bases are shared with TRBD2. With 4 bases clipped from V and 9 bases from J, the junction kept 8 bases outside the gene matches. The germline CDR1 and CDR2 sequences are LGHNA and YNFKEQ. This CDR3 has 13 amino acids. This chain's CDR3 is CASSPNSGEVQYF. Written as DNA, the CDR3 is TGTGCCAGCAGCCCTAATAGCGGGGAGGTGCAGTACTTC.

The chain is built from TRBV15 and TRBJ2-2, with 11 bases matching TRBD2. This CDR3 is 17 amino acids long. V was pared by 3 bases and J by 8 bases, with 11 bases of the junction left unmatched. CDR1 and CDR2 from the germline V gene are LNHNV and YYDKDF (reference sequence). CDR3 sequence reads: CATSRALAGGSRGELFF. The DNA of the CDR3 is TGTGCCACCAGCAGGGCCCTAGCGGGAGGCTCCCGTGGGGAGCTGTTTTTT.

V usage is TRBV28 and J usage is TRBJ2-5; weak D call: TRBD1 (5 bases). This CDR3 is built from 13 residues. Deletions cut 5 bases from V and 4 bases from J, with 11 bases between. The germline V gene encodes CDR1 MDHEN and CDR2 SYDVKM. The CDR3 coding sequence is TGTGCCAGCAGTGACGACAGTCGAGAGACCCAGTACTTC. It is translated as CASSDDSRETQYF. The whole variable domain, remainder taken from reference TRBV28 and TRBJ2-5, is DVKVTQSSRYLVKRTGEKVFLECVQDMDHENMFWYRQDPGLGLRLIYFSYDVKMKEKGDIPEGYSVSREKKERFSLILESASTNQTSMYLCASSDDSRETQYFGPGTRLLVL.

The chain carries TRBV5-4 and TRBJ2-5; 9 bases fit TRBD2. This CDR3 is 15 amino acids long. From germline, CDR1 is SGHNT and CDR2 YYREEE (reference sequence). The junction had 8 bases not matched to a gene; V was cut back by 3 bases and J by 5 bases. CDR3 sequence: CASSSVAGEYETQYF. CDR3 nucleotides: TGTGCCAGCAGCTCCGTAGCGGGAGAATATGAGACCCAGTACTTC.

V usage is TRBV11-3 and J usage is TRBJ2-7; 12 nucleotides match TRBD2. The CDR3 runs to 14 residues. Trimming cost V 5 bases and J 5 bases; bases outside gene matches: 4. Germline V gene data show CDR1 as SGHNT and CDR2 as YENEEA. The CDR3 nucleotides are TGTGCCAGCAGCCAGAGGACTAGCGGGGACGAGCAGTACTTC. Translated: CASSQRTSGDEQYF.